The clone carrying this TCR beta chain was seen repeatedly, ten times or more. Its antigen is unknown. The data derive from a study of identical twins. TCRdb re-called the 5' RACE reads through MiXCR, storing one row per CDR3 protein. The data hold about 340,000 distinct CDR3 sequences, with 12% observed a single time. In every case, the donor was a healthy Caucasian. CDR1 LNHNV and CDR2 YYDKDF come from the germline V gene (reference sequence). The CDR3 totals 14 residues. Trimming removed 0 bases at V and 5 bases at J, with 7 bases between. Points from the study as a whole: Researchers reported weaker excess twin sharing in beta out-of-frame sequences. Because invariant MAIT and iNKT cells could be present, zero-insertion analyses could be partly confounded. Insertions were fewer in abundant cord blood beta clonotypes, whereas memory repertoires showed none of this pattern.

These data were also reused for a study on yellow fever vaccine responses in identical twins.

The specimen sequenced was CD8+ T cells sorted from blood. This chain connects TRBV15 to TRBJ2-2; D ambiguous. The clonotype originates from a woman between 18 and 30 years old in good health. CDR3 protein: CATSRDVGTGELFF. Written as DNA, the CDR3 is TGTGCCACCAGCAGAGATGTGGGTACCGGGGAGCTGTTTTTT.